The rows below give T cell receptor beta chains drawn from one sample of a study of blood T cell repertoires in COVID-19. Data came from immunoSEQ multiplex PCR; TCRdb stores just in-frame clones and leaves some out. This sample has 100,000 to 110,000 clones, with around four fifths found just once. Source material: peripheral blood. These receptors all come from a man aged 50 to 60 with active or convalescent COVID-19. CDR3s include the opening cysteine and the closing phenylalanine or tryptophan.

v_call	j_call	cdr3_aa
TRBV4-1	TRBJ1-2	CASSQVTGGVYGYTF
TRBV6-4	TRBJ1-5	CAISPLSNQPQHF
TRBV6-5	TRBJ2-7	CASMAEAYEQYF
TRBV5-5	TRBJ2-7	CASSPVLAGVREQYF
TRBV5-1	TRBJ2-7	CASRASGSYEQYF
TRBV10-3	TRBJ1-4	CAISDIETGGEKLFF
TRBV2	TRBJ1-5	CASVGHLNQPQHF
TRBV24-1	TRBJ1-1	CATSEAGRTAEAFF
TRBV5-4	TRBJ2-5	CASSLRESETQYF
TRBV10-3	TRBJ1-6	CAISFRMGQGESPLHF
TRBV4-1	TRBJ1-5	CASSQPGDGPNQPQHF
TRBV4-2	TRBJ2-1	CASSRHSGSAYNEQFF
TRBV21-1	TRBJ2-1	CASSLAWTSGKSYNEQFF
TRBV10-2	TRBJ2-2	CASSESGGTVYTGELFF
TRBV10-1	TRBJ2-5	CASSESPPGTTQETQYF
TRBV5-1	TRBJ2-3	CASSLVTRSTDTQYF
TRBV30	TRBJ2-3	CAWSRLAGVTDTQYF
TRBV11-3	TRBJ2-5	CASSLGLAALETQYF
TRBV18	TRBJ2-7	CASSVRDNSYEQYF
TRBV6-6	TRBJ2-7	CASSSRQGGNYEQYF
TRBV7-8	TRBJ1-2	CASTTDRGNYGYTF
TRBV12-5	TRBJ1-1	CASGLGGTGGTRVAFF
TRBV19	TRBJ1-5	CASSIGVREPQHF
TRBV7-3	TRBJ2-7	CASSLNVQGSEQYF
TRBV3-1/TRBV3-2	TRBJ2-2	CASSQVRGDYDYTGELFF
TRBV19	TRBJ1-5	CASSIGVGSQPQHF